The 21 T cell receptor beta chains given below trace back to one sample, sequenced in a study of T-cell reconstitution after alpha-beta-depleted transplantation in children. During its preparation, the TCRbeta library received unique molecular identifiers. TCRdb ran MiXCR on the PCR reads and lists one entry per CDR3 protein. The table records 300,000 to 400,000 distinct CDR3 sequences, about 17% of them present only once. The sequences come from PBMCs, mostly from graft donor cells, collected 360 days after TCRalphabeta/CD19-depleted stem cell transplant. These receptor sequences come from a male patient aged 2 to 9 who had a stem cell transplant for acute lymphoblastic leukemia, so the T cells may come from the graft donor.

The chain links TRBV11-2 to TRBJ2-7; D remains ambiguous. The CDR3 runs to 13 residues. Trimming took 0 bases from V and 4 from J, leaving 7 bases between them. Germline CDR1 SGHAT, CDR2 FQNNGV. CDR3 in DNA: TGTGCCAGCAGCTTAGATCAAGGGTACGAGCAGTACTTC. This encodes CASSLDQGYEQYF. Full variable domain (rest looked up from reference TRBV11-2 and TRBJ2-7): EAGVAQSPRYKIIEKRQSVAFWCNPISGHATLYWYQQILGQGPKLLIQFQNNGVVDDSQLPKDRFSAERLKGVDSTLKIQPAKLEDSAVYLCASSLDQGYEQYFGPGTRLTVT.

This clonotype was seen repeatedly, ten times or more. V and J are TRBV12-3 or TRBV12-4 and TRBJ2-7, with D unresolved. This CDR3 is 16 amino acids long. The V end lost 4 bases, the J end lost 1 base, and 17 bases lay between the germline ends. CDR3 loop: CASSSTPGALSYEQYF. The CDR3 nucleotides are TGTGCCAGCAGTTCCACCCCGGGCGCCCTTTCCTACGAGCAGTACTTC.

This clonotype was counted many times. The chain combines TRBV28 with TRBJ2-7, with D perhaps TRBD1 or TRBD2 (5 bases each). The ends were cut back, 5 bases at V and 3 bases at J, with 17 bases in the middle. CDR3 length: 15 amino acids. From germline, CDR1 is MDHEN and CDR2 SYDVKM. In DNA, the CDR3 is TGTGCCAGCAGTCGCCCCTCGGGGACCCTCTACGAGCAGTACTTC. It is translated as CASSRPSGTLYEQYF.

This chain links TRBV4-1 with TRBJ2-1; 7 bases are a match to TRBD2. The germline CDR1 and CDR2 sequences are MGHRA and YSYEKL. V lost 0 bases to trimming and J lost 1 base; unmatched junction nucleotides: 12. This CDR3 is 19 amino acids long. The CDR3 sequence: CASSQDRISGLPSYNEQFF. The CDR3 coding sequence is TGCGCCAGCAGCCAAGATCGAATTAGCGGGTTACCTTCCTACAATGAGCAGTTCTTC.

On this clonotype itself: Germline is not matched at one junction end, which may reflect a read error. The chain joins TRBV2 to TRBJ2-1, with TRBD2 matching over 11 bases. Germline V gives CDR1 SNHLY, CDR2 FYNNEI. The CDR3 runs to 18 residues. DNA of the CDR3: TGTGCCTGCAGTTGGGGGGTAGCGGGAGGGGGGTTCGAAGATGAGCAGTTCTTC. Amino acid sequence: CACSWGVAGGGFEDEQFF. Drawing the rest from reference TRBV2 and TRBJ2-1, the complete variable domain is EPEVTQTPSHQVTQMGQEVILRCVPISNHLYFYWYRQILGQKVEFLVSFYNNEISEKSEIFDDQFSVERPDGSNFTLKIRSTKLEDSAMYFCACSWGVAGGGFEDEQFFGPGTRLTVL.

The rearrangement links TRBV3-1 to TRBJ2-3; 8 bases agree with TRBD2. CDR3 length: 19 residues. Germline CDR1 reads LGHDT; CDR2 reads YNNKEL (reference sequence). V dropped 6 bases and J dropped 0; count of bases not matched to a gene: 17. The CDR3 loop is CASSKGLERGGGSTDTQYF. Here the CDR3 DNA reads TGTGCCAGCAGTAAGGGACTAGAGAGGGGAGGGGGGAGCACAGATACGCAGTATTTT.

This clonotype was seen more than once but under ten times. This rearrangement joins TRBV7-2 to TRBJ2-3; 11 positions match TRBD2. Trimming at V came to 3 bases and at J to 7 bases, leaving 9 bases not matched to a gene. Germline loops: CDR1 SGHTA, CDR2 FQGNSA. This CDR3 comprises 16 residues. The CDR3 coding sequence is TGTGCCAGCAGCTTCGGACAGCTAGCGGGAGGCCATACGCAGTATTTT. This translates into CASSFGQLAGGHTQYF.

The chain couples TRBV7-9 to TRBJ2-3, with unresolved D. Germline CDR1 is SEHNR and CDR2 is FQNEAQ (reference sequence). The CDR3 spans 15 residues. Trimming left V 1 base short and J 8 bases short, with 16 bases between. The CDR3, as DNA: TGTGCCAGCAGCTTAGGCCAGTCCGAATCGGGTACGCAGTATTTT. Amino acid sequence: CASSLGQSESGTQYF.

This clonotype appeared a few times. The chain recombines TRBV12-3 or TRBV12-4 with TRBJ2-1; 9 bases are shared with TRBD2. J gave up 9 bases and V 5 bases, and 14 bases lay outside the gene matches. CDR3 size: 16 residues. The CDR3 sequence: CASSVYLSSGVFEQFF. The CDR3 DNA sequence: TGTGCCAGCAGTGTTTACCTCTCTAGCGGGGTATTTGAGCAGTTCTTC.

This chain joins TRBV12-3 or TRBV12-4 and TRBJ2-3; 9 bases align to TRBD2. The CDR3 is made up of 17 amino acids. With V trimmed by 6 bases and J by 3 bases, 13 bases remained unmatched. The CDR3: CASSRLGGRAATDTQYF. The CDR3 DNA follows: TGTGCCAGCAGCCGTCTTGGCGGGAGGGCCGCTACAGATACGCAGTATTTT.

This clonotype was counted at least ten times. The chain combines TRBV5-5 with TRBJ2-7; 9 bases are a match to TRBD1. V gave up 0 bases and J gave up 3 bases; unmatched junction bases: 7. Germline CDR1 SGHKS, CDR2 YYEKEE (reference sequence). The CDR3 length is 16 residues. CDR3 bases: TGTGCCAGCAGCTTGGTGGGCCTGACAGGGGGCTACGAGCAGTACTTC. This gives the protein CASSLVGLTGGYEQYF.

This chain connects TRBV7-8 to TRBJ2-7; D possibly corresponds to TRBD2 (5 bases). Germline CDR1 reads SGHVS; CDR2 reads FQNEAQ. This CDR3 has 15 residues. Trimming shortened V by 0 bases and J by 2 bases, and 11 bases separated the two germline ends. DNA for the CDR3: TGTGCCAGCAGCTTAGCGTACTCCGGGACCTACGAGCAGTACTTC. Translated: CASSLAYSGTYEQYF.

The gene calls are TRBV20-1 and TRBJ2-3, with 12 bases lining up with TRBD2. The J segment lost 6 bases and the V segment lost 3 bases, leaving 7 bases of the junction unmatched. The CDR3 has 15 amino acids. Germline V gives CDR1 DFQATT, CDR2 SNEGSKA (reference sequence). CDR3 DNA: TGCAGTGCTAGTGGACTAGCGGGATGGACGGATACGCAGTATTTT. It codes for CSASGLAGWTDTQYF.

The sample holds many counts of this clonotype. V gene TRBV28 combines with J gene TRBJ2-1; D is possibly TRBD2 (6 bases). Germline V gene data show CDR1 as MDHEN and CDR2 as SYDVKM. V was clipped by 6 bases and J by 9 bases, with 21 bases between them. The CDR3 covers 15 residues. The CDR3 bases are TGTGCCAGCAGGGGAACGCGGGATAAGAGTGGTGAGCAGTTCTTC. Its protein product is CASRGTRDKSGEQFF.

The chain employs TRBV5-1 and TRBJ2-3; D is unclear. Between the trimmed V and J ends, which lost 6 bases and 1 base, there was a span of 18 bases. The CDR3 length is 16 residues. Germline V lookup: CDR1 SGHRS, CDR2 YFSETQ. The DNA of the CDR3 is TGCGCCAGCAAGACGAGCCCTAGTAGGGGCACAGATACGCAGTATTTT. As protein: CASKTSPSRGTDTQYF.

This clonotype has a handful of counts. The chain employs TRBV6-1 and TRBJ2-4; 8 bases align to TRBD2. This CDR3 region has 15 residues. Looked up from germline, CDR1 is MNHNS and CDR2 is SASEGT. The junction had 10 bases not matched to a gene; V was cut back by 8 bases and J by 4 bases. CDR3 nucleotide sequence: TGTGCCAGCCGACGGAGACTAGCGCCTAAAAACATTCAGTACTTC. Its protein product is CASRRRLAPKNIQYF.

This clonotype occurred many times. The chain carries TRBV5-1 and TRBJ2-3; maybe TRBD2 (6 bases). The germline V gene has CDR1 SGHRS and CDR2 YFSETQ. Trimming pared 5 bases from V and 2 bases from J, leaving 12 bases between. This CDR3 is 14 amino acids long. The CDR3 region is CASRPGLSTDTQYF. Written as DNA, the CDR3 is TGCGCCAGCAGACCGGGACTCTCCACAGATACGCAGTATTTT.

This clonotype appeared a few times. This chain connects TRBV21-1 to TRBJ2-2. TRBV21-1 is annotated as a pseudogene. There are 14 residues in the CDR3. CDR3 DNA: TGTGCCAGCAGCAGGTCTCAGAACACCGGGGAGCTGTTTTTT. It encodes CASSRSQNTGELFF.

This clonotype turned up a few times. The genes are TRBV29-1 and TRBJ2-7; 9 nucleotides match TRBD1. The V gene end was trimmed by 5 bases and the J gene end by 3 bases; junction bases not matched to a gene: 5. Germline V gene data show CDR1 as SQVTM and CDR2 as ANQGSEA. The CDR3 runs to 13 residues. This chain's CDR3 is CSVTDRGFYEQYF. CDR3 bases: TGCAGCGTTACGGACAGGGGATTCTACGAGCAGTACTTC.

This clonotype was observed a few times. The chain combines TRBV29-1 with TRBJ2-5; TRBD1 aligns across 8 bases. Germline V lookup: CDR1 SQVTM, CDR2 ANQGSEA. Trimming at V came to 4 bases and at J to 4 bases, leaving 8 bases not matched to a gene. This CDR3 has 14 residues. The chain's CDR3 is CSVAEPGGRETQYF. In DNA form, the CDR3 reads TGCAGCGTTGCCGAACCAGGGGGCCGAGAGACCCAGTACTTC.

The CDR3 DNA is TGCAGCGCGATCAGGGGGGGAGAGACCCAGTACTTC. It is translated as CSAIRGGETQYF. The chain couples TRBV29-1 to TRBJ2-5; the D gene could be TRBD1 or TRBD2 (7 bases each). The length of the CDR3 is 12 residues. CDR1 and CDR2 from the germline V gene are SQVTM and ANQGSEA. Trimming stripped 7 bases from V and 4 bases from J, with 13 bases between.